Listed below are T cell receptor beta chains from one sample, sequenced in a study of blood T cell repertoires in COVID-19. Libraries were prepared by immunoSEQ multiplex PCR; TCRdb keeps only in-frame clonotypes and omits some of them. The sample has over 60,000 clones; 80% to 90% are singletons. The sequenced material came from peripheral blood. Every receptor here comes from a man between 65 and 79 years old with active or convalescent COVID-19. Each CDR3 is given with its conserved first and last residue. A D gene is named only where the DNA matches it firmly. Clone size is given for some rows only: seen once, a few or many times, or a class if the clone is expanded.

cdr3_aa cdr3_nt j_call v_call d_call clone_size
CASSSQGQAETQYF TGTGCCAGCAGCTCACAGGGGCAAGCAGAGACCCAGTACTTC TRBJ2-5 TRBV11-2 TRBD1 .
CATLPGTGHNEQFF TGTGCCACGCTTCCCGGGACTGGACACAATGAGCAGTTCTTC TRBJ2-1 TRBV10-3 . .
CASSLAAGVAKNIQYF TGTGCCAGCAGTTTAGCAGCGGGGGTAGCCAAAAACATTCAGTACTTC TRBJ2-4 TRBV28 TRBD2 .
CAWSVKGTGNIQYF TGTGCCTGGAGTGTAAAAGGGACAGGCAACATTCAGTACTTC TRBJ2-4 TRBV30 TRBD1 .
CASSWDRSRYNEQFF TGTGCCAGCAGCTGGGACAGGTCCCGATACAATGAGCAGTTCTTC TRBJ2-1 TRBV5-8 TRBD1 few
CASSDLGQKKLFF TGTGCCAGCAGCGACCTCGGACAGAAGAAACTGTTTTTT TRBJ1-4 TRBV9 . .
CASGTRTAEQFF TGTGCCAGTGGGACTAGGACTGCTGAGCAGTTCTTC TRBJ2-1 TRBV7-3 TRBD2 .
CASSQVARAIYF TGTGCCAGCAGCCAAGTAGCACGGGCCATATATTTT TRBJ1-3 TRBV14 . .
CASSTGTTSKETQYF TGTGCCAGCAGTACCGGGACAACTTCCAAAGAGACCCAGTACTTC TRBJ2-5 TRBV27 . .
CASSQVAEFWQFF TGCGCCAGCAGCCAAGTTGCCGAGTTCTGGCAGTTCTTC TRBJ2-1 TRBV4-1 . .
CASSLLGTSDLGKETQYF TGTGCCAGCAGTTTACTCGGGACTAGCGATCTAGGCAAAGAGACCCAGTACTTC TRBJ2-5 TRBV27 TRBD2 .
CASSPGGNEQYF TGTGCCAGCAGCCCTGGGGGGAACGAGCAGTACTTC TRBJ2-7 TRBV7-8 . .
CASSLFGSNEQFF TGTGCCAGCAGTTTATTCGGGAGCAATGAGCAGTTCTTC TRBJ2-1 TRBV27 . .
CASSSGRGGRGEKLFF TGTGCCAGCAGCTCCGGCCGCGGGGGAAGGGGTGAAAAACTGTTTTTT TRBJ1-4 TRBV5-6 . .
CSVEWTGVVRETQYF TGCAGCGTTGAATGGACAGGGGTAGTTCGAGAGACCCAGTACTTC TRBJ2-5 TRBV29-1 TRBD1 .
CAWSVNGRGIQYF TGTGCCTGGAGTGTTAATGGTAGGGGCATTCAGTACTTC TRBJ2-4 TRBV30 . .
CASSPLAGGYNEQFF TGTGCCAGCAGCCCCCTAGCGGGAGGGTACAATGAGCAGTTCTTC TRBJ2-1 TRBV14 TRBD2 .
CASSVEAIQYEQYF TGTGCCAGCAGCGTCGAAGCGATTCAGTACGAGCAGTACTTC TRBJ2-7 TRBV9 . .
CATVQGAGYNEQFF TGTGCCACAGTACAGGGGGCGGGCTACAATGAGCAGTTCTTC TRBJ2-1 TRBV24-1 TRBD1 .
CASSLTSGREETQYF TGTGCCAGCAGCCTGACTAGCGGGAGGGAAGAGACCCAGTACTTC TRBJ2-5 TRBV7-2 TRBD2 .
CASSSTPSGITDTQYF TGCGCCAGCAGCTCGACCCCTAGCGGGATAACAGATACGCAGTATTTT TRBJ2-3 TRBV5-1 TRBD2 .
CASSFGLAGSEQFF TGTGCCAGCAGTTTCGGGCTAGCGGGAAGTGAGCAGTTCTTC TRBJ2-1 TRBV5-8 TRBD2 .
CASNRKMANTEAFF TGTGCCAGCAACAGAAAAATGGCTAACACTGAAGCTTTCTTT TRBJ1-1 TRBV5-4 . .
CSVWDRKNTEAFF TGCAGCGTTTGGGACAGGAAGAACACTGAAGCTTTCTTT TRBJ1-1 TRBV29-1 TRBD1 .
CAWSGGGAQPQHF TGTGCCTGGAGTGGAGGGGGCGCCCAGCCCCAGCATTTT TRBJ1-5 TRBV30 TRBD1 .
CATLQADNYGYTF TGTGCCACCTTACAAGCGGATAACTATGGCTACACCTTC TRBJ1-2 TRBV6-5 . .
CAWRGGMRGGSGNTIYF TGTGCCTGGAGGGGGGGGATGCGGGGAGGCTCTGGAAACACCATATATTTT TRBJ1-3 TRBV30 . .
CASSLLGGGMDGYTF TGTGCCAGCAGCTTGCTCGGTGGGGGGATGGATGGCTACACCTTC TRBJ1-2 TRBV7-2 . .
CASSGQLYNSPLHF TGTGCCAGCAGTGGACAGCTATATAATTCACCCCTCCACTTT TRBJ1-6 TRBV2 . .
CASSLDTTSYNEQFF TGCGCCAGCAGCTTGGACACCACCTCCTACAATGAGCAGTTCTTC TRBJ2-1 TRBV5-1 . once
CASSRLDLSSGNTIYF TGCGCCAGCAGCCGACTAGACTTGAGCTCTGGAAACACCATATATTTT TRBJ1-3 TRBV4-1 . .
CASSLTRDRGGRSQPQHF TGTGCCAGCAGCTTAACCCGGGACAGGGGGGGAAGGAGTCAGCCCCAGCATTTT TRBJ1-5 TRBV7-8 TRBD1 few
CSASPKLAGGWVTQYF TGCAGTGCTAGTCCCAAACTAGCGGGAGGTTGGGTTACGCAGTATTTT TRBJ2-3 TRBV20-1 TRBD2 .
CASSFRRGSGNTIYF TGTGCCAGCAGCTTTCGGAGAGGCTCTGGAAACACCATATATTTT TRBJ1-3 TRBV7-2 . .
CASSFRQGFSDEQFF TGTGCCAGCAGCTTTCGACAGGGTTTTTCGGATGAGCAGTTCTTC TRBJ2-1 TRBV11-3 TRBD1 .
CASRGTSVETQYF TGCGCCAGCAGAGGGACTAGTGTGGAGACCCAGTACTTC TRBJ2-5 TRBV5-1 TRBD2 .
CASSNGQGFAYEQYF TGCGCCAGCAGCAATGGACAGGGTTTCGCCTACGAGCAGTACTTC TRBJ2-7 TRBV5-1 TRBD1 few
CASSRTGSPEQYF TGTGCCAGCAGCCGGACAGGGAGCCCCGAGCAGTACTTC TRBJ2-7 TRBV11-3 TRBD1 .
CASSLTSGRFVEQYF TGTGCCAGCAGCTTAACTAGCGGGAGGTTTGTCGAGCAGTACTTC TRBJ2-7 TRBV7-2 TRBD2 .
CASSAVSGQGAYEQYF TGTGCCAGCAGTGCCGTCTCCGGACAGGGGGCCTACGAGCAGTACTTC TRBJ2-7 TRBV6-2/TRBV6-3 TRBD1 .
CAIVNRDRQYTYEQYF TGTGCCATCGTGAACCGGGACAGACAGTATACCTACGAGCAGTACTTC TRBJ2-7 TRBV28 TRBD1 .
CAISERQGYTEAFF TGTGCCATCAGTGAGCGACAGGGATACACTGAAGCTTTCTTT TRBJ1-1 TRBV10-3 TRBD1 .
CASSLGGGQPQHF TGTGCCAGCAGTTTAGGGGGCGGGCAGCCCCAGCATTTT TRBJ1-5 TRBV27 . few
CASRLGQLNRPQHF TGTGCCAGCAGACTGGGACAGCTCAATCGTCCCCAGCATTTT TRBJ1-5 TRBV28 TRBD1 .